The clone carrying this T cell receptor beta chain was observed once. Its specificity is unknown. In the naive CD8 group, cells lacked CD45RO and were positively selected for CCR7, so terminally differentiated effector memory CD45RA+ cells were left out. V shed 5 bases, J shed 1 base, and the junction held 7 bases outside the gene matches. CDR1 is SGHTA and CDR2 is FQGNSA in the germline V gene. There are 15 residues in the CDR3. The sample is drawn from a study of shared clonotypes between healthy human individuals. Study-wide context: Used for every donor were three CD4 naive, three CD4 memory, two CD8 naive and one CD8 memory plate. Study results and limitations: Memory subsets had estimated richness that was generally smaller than that of naive subsets. Naive CD4 clonotypes overlapped across a handful of donors at approximately 5.3%.

Deep-level settings were used for running the assay. Measured with immunoSEQ multiplex PCR; TCRdb has only the in-frame clones, and not every one. The table has over 750,000 clones, about 96% seen once. The J gene is TRBJ2-7, the V gene TRBV7-2; 8 bases are a match to TRBD1. The TCR was taken from a man younger than 45 in good health. The material sequenced was naive CD8+ T cells sorted from blood. For the CDR3, the DNA is TGTGCCAGCAGCGCAAAGGACAGGGAGTCCTACGAGCAGTACTTC. Its translation is CASSAKDRESYEQYF.